Listed here are 17 T cell receptor beta chains from one sample, sequenced in a study of CD8+ T cells in alopecia areata. This sample's treatment: oral pan-JAK inhibitor, 5-10 mg twice daily. In each case, RNA was isolated and then reverse transcribed into cDNA as the sequencing template. Using immunoSEQ multiplex PCR, the repertoire was profiled, and TCRdb retains in-frame clones only, with some absent. The repertoire holds about 210,000 clones, with about two fifths as singletons. Sequencing was performed on CD4+ T cells sorted from blood, taken between weeks 30 and 35, from a patient treated with tofacitinib. The receptor source for this set is a human donor with alopecia areata.

The chain recombines TRBV4-2 with TRBJ2-3; TRBD1 agrees at 7 bases. Germline trimming cut 3 bases from V and 4 bases from J; bases unmatched to any gene: 7. Germline V gives CDR1 LGHNA, CDR2 YNFKEQ. The CDR3 covers 15 residues. The CDR3 loop is CASSQAPGTADTQYF. The DNA for the CDR3 is TGTGCCAGCAGCCAGGCTCCCGGGACAGCAGATACGCAGTATTTT.

This clone was picked up a small number of times. The chain is built from TRBV7-9 and TRBJ2-7; a weak D match, TRBD2 (6 bases). V dropped 8 bases and J dropped 0 bases, with 17 bases sitting between them. CDR3 length equals 15 residues. CDR1 is SEHNR and CDR2 is FQNEAQ in the germline V gene (reference sequence). The CDR3 region is CASSRDRGSSYEQYF. The CDR3 coding sequence is TGTGCCAGCTCCCGAGATCGGGGGAGCTCCTACGAGCAGTACTTC.

The CDR3: CSVEGRTGVQAQYF. DNA of the CDR3: TGCAGCGTTGAAGGGCGAACAGGGGTTCAAGCCCAGTACTTC. The chain has TRBV29-1 and TRBJ2-5; 7 nucleotides match TRBD1. The J segment lost 9 bases and the V segment lost 1 base, leaving 11 bases of the junction unmatched. This CDR3 has 14 residues. Per the germline V gene, CDR1 is SQVTM and CDR2 is ANQGSEA.

This chain joins TRBV27 and TRBJ1-1, with D maybe TRBD1 (5 bases). The CDR3 contains 13 residues. The V end was cut by 7 bases, the J end by 0 bases, with 9 bases between. Germline CDR1 reads MNHEY; CDR2 reads SMNVEV (reference sequence). CDR3 nucleotide sequence: TGTGCCAGCACCGTGGACATGAACACTGAAGCTTTCTTT. Encoded protein: CASTVDMNTEAFF.

This clone has just a few counts. This sequence joins TRBV6-6 and TRBJ1-2; tentative D call: TRBD1 (6 bases). V was pared by 2 bases and J by 8 bases, with 9 bases between. CDR3 length equals 12 residues. From germline, CDR1 is MNHNY and CDR2 SVGAGI (reference sequence). The CDR3 sequence: CASSYVQGGYTF. CDR3 coding DNA: TGTGCCAGCAGTTACGTACAGGGAGGCTACACCTTC.

V usage is TRBV18 and J usage is TRBJ1-3; D is unclear. V was pared by 1 base and J by 0 bases, with 13 bases between. The CDR3 runs to 17 residues. Germline lookup yields CDR1 KGHSH and CDR2 LQKENI. Written as DNA, the CDR3 is TGTGCCAGCTCACCACGGGCCCCCGGGTCCTCTGGAAACACCATATATTTT. Translation gives CASSPRAPGSSGNTIYF.

On this clone itself: Distinct nucleotide sequences in the sample also encode this CDR3. The rearrangement uses TRBV5-1 and TRBJ2-3, with unresolved D. With 3 bases removed from V and 2 bases from J, the gap between germline ends came to 1 base. CDR3 length: 11 amino acids. CDR1 and CDR2 (germline): SGHRS, YFSETQ. The CDR3 sequence is CASSSTDTQYF. In nucleotides, the CDR3 is TGCGCCAGCAGCTCCACAGATACGCAGTATTTT.

This chain connects TRBV30 to TRBJ2-1; 10 bases fit TRBD1. CDR3 length: 14 residues. Germline CDR1 GTSNPN, CDR2 SVGIG (reference sequence). Trimming cost V 8 bases and J 4 bases; bases outside gene matches: 8. CDR3 in DNA: TGTGCCGGGGACAGGGGAGGGGCGTACAATGAGCAGTTCTTC. It is translated as CAGDRGGAYNEQFF.

The V gene is TRBV29-1, the J gene TRBJ2-7; 9 bases are a match to TRBD1. J was trimmed by 6 bases and V by 7 bases; bases with no gene match: 13. Germline V gene lookup returns CDR1 SQVTM and CDR2 ANQGSEA. The CDR3 covers 14 residues. CDR3: CSAAKGTGLVEQYF. CDR3 in DNA: TGCAGCGCTGCAAAGGGGACAGGGCTGGTCGAGCAGTACTTC.

A few counts support this clone. The rearrangement joins TRBV7-2 to TRBJ1-6, with TRBD1 matching 7 bases. Germline V gene sequence: CDR1 SGHTA, CDR2 FQGNSA. CDR3 length equals 14 residues. V lost 5 bases and J lost 11; bases outside the gene matches: 9. The CDR3 DNA sequence: TGTGCCAGCAGCCCACGACAGGGATTGCCACCCCTCCACTTT. This encodes CASSPRQGLPPLHF. The full variable domain, its missing parts supplied by reference TRBV7-2 and TRBJ1-6, is GAGVSQSPSNKVTEKGKDVELRCDPISGHTALYWYRQSLGQGLEFLIYFQGNSAPDKSGLPSDRFSAERTGGSVSTLTIQRTQQEDSAVYLCASSPRQGLPPLHFGNGTRLTVT.

In this sample, this clone turned up a few times. V is TRBV19 and J is TRBJ1-1; TRBD1 matches at 7 bases. The CDR3 is made up of 13 amino acids. CDR1 is LNHDA and CDR2 is SQIVND in the germline V gene (reference sequence). The junction had 6 bases not matched to a gene; V was cut back by 6 bases and J by 5 bases. CDR3 protein: CASSAQGVTEAFF. The CDR3, as DNA: TGTGCCAGTAGCGCGCAGGGGGTTACTGAAGCTTTCTTT.

V gene TRBV30 combines with J gene TRBJ1-1, with 7 bases aligning to TRBD1. CDR3 length: 14 residues. Looked up from germline, CDR1 is GTSNPN and CDR2 is SVGIG (reference sequence). The CDR3 nucleotides read TGTGCATCCAAGCGAGGGGGCCAGAACACTGAAGCTTTCTTT. This codes for CASKRGGQNTEAFF.

This clone was seen a few times. This chain uses TRBV18 with TRBJ2-6; D is ambiguous. The CDR3 extends over 13 amino acids. V lost 6 bases to trimming and J lost 0 bases, with 3 bases between them. Germline CDR1 is KGHSH and CDR2 is LQKENI. The CDR3 nucleotides read TGTGCCAGCTCGCCCTCTGGGGCCAACGTCCTGACTTTC. This codes for CASSPSGANVLTF.

In its sample, this clone was seen a few times. The chain has TRBV19 and TRBJ1-1; D is ambiguous. This CDR3 region has 13 residues. Germline V gene data show CDR1 as LNHDA and CDR2 as SQIVND (reference sequence). V lost 4 bases and J lost 0, with 6 bases in between. CDR3 bases: TGTGCCAGTAGTACGACGGTGAACACTGAAGCTTTCTTT. Amino acid sequence: CASSTTVNTEAFF.

The J gene is TRBJ2-7, the V gene TRBV18, with D unresolved. CDR1 and CDR2 from the germline V gene are KGHSH and LQKENI. V was shortened by 4 bases and J by 2 bases, with 9 bases between the two germline ends. This CDR3 has 13 amino acids. The CDR3 DNA follows: TGTGCCAGCTCACGCGGACCGACCTACGAGCAGTACTTC. Amino acids: CASSRGPTYEQYF.

The V gene is TRBV14, the J gene TRBJ2-2; D may be TRBD1 or TRBD2 (5 bases each). CDR3 size: 16 residues. Trimming stripped 4 bases from V and 5 bases from J, with 17 bases between. Germline assignment: CDR1 SGHDN and CDR2 FVKESK. CDR3 residues: CASSPAGALGTGELFF. The CDR3 DNA reads as TGTGCCAGCAGCCCTGCCGGGGCGTTGGGTACCGGGGAGCTGTTTTTT.

The chain recombines TRBV29-1 with TRBJ2-1; 15 bases map to TRBD2. J gave up 10 bases and V 6 bases, and 7 bases lay outside the gene matches. From germline, CDR1 is SQVTM and CDR2 ANQGSEA. CDR3 length: 14 residues. CDR3 in amino acids: CSVGLAGGGSEQFF. The CDR3 DNA reads as TGCAGCGTGGGACTAGCGGGAGGTGGTAGCGAGCAGTTCTTC.